The 6 T cell receptor beta chains below all came from one sample that was sequenced in a study of early T cells in non-severe SARS-CoV-2 infection. Using its own MiXCR run on the 5' RACE reads, TCRdb lists one record per CDR3 protein. This sample has around 45,000 distinct CDR3 sequences, with 4% to 4.5% found just once. Sequencing used whole blood. These receptors all stem from an adult who was a healthcare worker with PCR-confirmed SARS-CoV-2 infection or an uninfected control (not recorded which).

V and J are TRBV18 and TRBJ2-1, with 12 nucleotides matching TRBD2. After removal of 1 base from V and 1 base from J, the junction contained 5 bases not matched to a gene. Looked up from germline, CDR1 is KGHSH and CDR2 is LQKENI. The CDR3 runs 18 residues. CDR3 in DNA: TGTGCCAGCTCACCACTGACTAGCGGGGGATCATCCTACAATGAGCAGTTCTTC. It translates to CASSPLTSGGSSYNEQFF.

This clonotype was seen ten or more times. V is TRBV12-2 and J is TRBJ2-1; the table's D call of TRBD2 was not tested on the DNA. TRBV12-2 represents a pseudogene. The CDR3 totals 16 residues. CDR3 sequence: CASRIPRTRVFNEQFF. CDR3 nucleotide sequence: TGTGCAAGTCGCATTCCGCGGACTAGGGTTTTCAATGAGCAGTTCTTC.

This clonotype appeared many times. The chain employs TRBV5-1 and TRBJ2-2; 10 bases fit TRBD2. The CDR3 totals 16 residues. The germline gives CDR1 SGHRS, CDR2 YFSETQ. Trimming removed 5 bases from V and 0 bases from J; junction bases left unmatched: 4. The CDR3 DNA reads as TGCGCCAGCAGTTCGCTAGCGGGAGCGAACACCGGGGAGCTGTTTTTT. Its translation: CASSSLAGANTGELFF. Combining the CDR3 with reference TRBV5-1 and TRBJ2-2 gives the whole variable domain KAGVTQTPRYLIKTRGQQVTLSCSPISGHRSVSWYQQTPGQGLQFLFEYFSETQRNKGNFPGRFSGRQFSNSRSEMNVSTLELGDSALYLCASSSLAGANTGELFFGEGSRLTVL.

The V call is TRBV4-1, the J call TRBJ2-3; D unresolved. The CDR3 length is 12 residues. Per germline, CDR1 MGHRA and CDR2 YSYEKL. V gave up 0 bases and J gave up 7 bases, with 5 bases separating them. The CDR3 region has the DNA TGCGCCAGCAGCCAAGATCGTTATACGCAGTATTTT. Translation gives CASSQDRYTQYF.

This clonotype was seen ten or more times. The V gene is TRBV7-6, the J gene TRBJ2-5; the D gene is possibly TRBD1 (6 bases). V lost 3 bases and J 3 bases, leaving 8 bases between the germline ends. Germline lookup yields CDR1 SGHVS and CDR2 FNYEAQ. There are 13 residues in the CDR3. The CDR3 loop reads CASSFRTEETQYF. The CDR3 DNA reads TGTGCCAGCAGCTTCCGGACAGAAGAGACCCAGTACTTC. Based on the CDR3 plus reference TRBV7-6 and TRBJ2-5, the full variable domain is GAGVSQSPRYKVTKRGQDVALRCDPISGHVSLYWYRQALGQGPEFLTYFNYEAQQDKSGLPNDRFSAERPEGSISTLTIQRTEQRDSAMYRCASSFRTEETQYFGPGTRLLVL.

This clonotype was picked up a small number of times. The V and J genes are TRBV2 and TRBJ2-1; D may be TRBD1 or TRBD2 (5 bases each). V was clipped by 6 bases and J by 4 bases, with 19 bases between them. Germline-derived CDR1 and CDR2 are SNHLY and FYNNEI. This CDR3 has 16 amino acids. DNA for the CDR3: TGTGCCAGCAGGGACCCTCTGGGGACCAAATACAATGAGCAGTTCTTC. Its protein is CASRDPLGTKYNEQFF.